This T cell receptor beta chain was sequenced during a study of cytomegalovirus exposure and HLA in healthy donors (dated by TCRdb to the late 2010s). Regarding the study in general: An earlier analysis of 550 to 700 of the donors reported approximately 290 Gb of sequence data and 117 million unique TCR beta sequences from 190 million or so T cells. The number of donors typed differed by locus, with roughly 629-640 for A, B, C, DRB1 and DQB1, more than 500 for DQA1, approximately 580 for DPA1, and around 450 for DPB1. In a later analysis, previously published TCR beta repertoires from more than 500 donors were re-analyzed and high-resolution HLA genotyping was added so that TCR occurrence patterns could be studied. Roughly 300 gigabases of sequencing data and roughly 81 million unique TCR sequences made up an early release that covered nearly 650 HLA-typed donors. The study profiled the T cell repertoires of some 610 subjects by immunosequencing and related them to cytomegalovirus serostatus. Of the roughly 390 genotyped donors, over 65% fell in the genetic ancestry cluster associated with self-reported Caucasian donors. Because of strong linkage in the cohort, 4 to 6 DR-DQ haplotypes were treated as single units for association and clustering. Along with the approximately 620-subject first cohort, a separate validation cohort of around 110 different subjects was used. In a later genetic analysis, genome-wide SNP genotypes for about 60% of the 666 donors were used, and that subset was treated as a discovery cohort. HLA typing included class I and class II loci at four-digit resolution. The aim of the study was to test whether cataloging public T cell receptors could identify signatures of past pathogen exposure. An earlier analysis of fewer than 700 of the donors applied high-throughput TCR beta sequencing to assess whether each TCR beta V gene segment acted as functional or pseudogenic. In the later analysis, no new phenotypic data were used to find candidate immune exposures; instead, reliance was placed on TCR beta sequences and their occurrence across donors. Every discovery cohort repertoire had been produced on one sequencing platform. Donor age, sex, ethnicity and CMV serostatus were compiled together with the repertoire data. Among roughly 370 genotyped donors of the cohort, an average of around 240,000 unique TCR beta nucleotide sequences were sequenced per donor, 15% to 20% of them non-productive. To predict cytomegalovirus infection status, the study combined high-throughput TCR immunosequencing, statistical association of individual TCRs with disease status, and machine learning.

From the germline V gene (reference sequence), CDR1 is LNHDA and CDR2 is SQIVND. The CDR3 numbers 15 residues from cysteine through phenylalanine. Solely the CDR3 DNA is kept, with 45 bases framed from the first base. V gives up 7 bases and J gives up 0 bases, and the segment between their germline ends measures 13 bases. In total, around 600 healthy bone marrow donors made up the cohort. At the time of sampling, every cohort member was nominally healthy, though immune exposures that went unrecorded were likely present. The donor tested CMV seronegative, placing the donor among the 350 or so seronegative members of the cohort. Each donor provided a peripheral blood sample, and peripheral blood mononuclear cells were used for TCR beta sequencing. The Qiagen DNeasy Blood Extraction Kit was used to extract genomic DNA from the blood cell samples. As regards this clone: Its antigen target is currently unknown. Base qualities are not provided; no much larger clone lies one nucleotide away.

Library method: the immunoSEQ multiplex PCR assay. For the multiplex PCR, a mixture combining 60 forward primers for TCR Vbeta segments and 13 reverse primers for TCR Jbeta segments was used. Amplification of the CDR3 region of rearranged TCR beta genes was performed with a multiplex PCR assay on genomic DNA. The Illumina HiSeq System was used to sequence the amplified TCR beta libraries as 87-base-pair reads. On the study's bioinformatics: A later analysis tallied around 82 million unique TCR beta chains across the 700 or so repertoires, and about 10 million of those chains were shared by two or more donors. To remove PCR and sequencing errors, raw reads were error-corrected and collapsed into unique sequences using a nearest-neighbor algorithm that merged closely related sequences. CDR3 sequences were aligned to IMGT reference sequences to assign V, D and J gene segments. For a sequence to be retained, a match of at least six nucleotides was required to both a V gene segment and a J gene segment. Rearrangements were classified as productive when the CDR3 lacked stop codons and remained in frame with V and J, and all other rearrangements were classified as non-productive. Following IMGT convention, CDR3 was defined as the stretch from the second conserved V-encoded cysteine up to the conserved J-encoded phenylalanine. In an earlier analysis of more than 550 of the donors, sequences lacking an unambiguous match to a single V gene segment were excluded. In an earlier analysis of about 590 of the donors, a V segment was called functional when productive rearrangements were above 56.7%, and segregating when the standard deviation between donors exceeded 5%. To diagnose cytomegalovirus status from the catalog of TCR beta chain sequences, a statistical classification framework was built. V and J gene assignment, in a later analysis, came from comparing TCR nucleotide sequences with IMGT/GENE-DB human TR gene sequences. In a later analysis, CDR3 sequences and most-parsimonious VDJ recombination scenarios were assigned using the TCRdist pipeline. A later analysis defined each TCR beta chain by its CDR3 amino acid sequence plus V-gene family, and excluded reads lacking a unique V-gene family. As a way to deal with suspected cross-contamination and a sequencing artifact, a later analysis dropped roughly 600 nucleotide sequences that were highly shared and had low generation probability. A later analysis calculated a clonal expansion index for each public chain from normalized within-repertoire ranks of inferred template counts. In a later analysis, generation probabilities were computed with a VDJ recombination model fitted to out-of-frame rearrangements, and the resulting probabilities were checked against IGoR. In a later analysis, hypergeometric tests were used to score TCR-TCR, TCR-HLA and TCR-CMV co-occurrence, with a repertoire-size bias correction applied to TCR pairs. False discovery rates were estimated in a later analysis by permuting HLA or CMV assignments 20 times. In a later analysis, co-occurring TCRs were grouped with DBSCAN, and TCRdist sequence similarity was added when clustering was performed within HLA-allele-positive subsets. For co-occurrence clustering, repertoires with fewer than 30,000 or more than 120,000 public chains were excluded, along with four to six repertoires with anomalous nucleotide sharing. Entries here come from immuneACCESS through TCRdb and include only in-frame sequences with V and J called. Some clones fail to appear in such tables; in the studies checked, an unresolved V gene covers under half of the shortfall, and the cause of the remainder is unknown. V and J calls and clone size are given by that table; D and trimming were obtained from the DNA. The sample profile shows around 110,000 clones; around 61% of them were found once. The ten largest clones add up to 2.2% of the sample.

Results and caveats for the whole study, not just this receptor: The only immune exposure information available for the cohort was CMV serostatus. A cluster of highly shared sequence variants was judged likely to be a technical artifact of the sequencing pipeline. Compared with equally common non-associated chains, HLA-associated TCR beta chains in a later analysis were more clonally expanded and had lower generation probabilities. According to the authors, the approach could potentially be generalized to other disease states and immunological phenotypes. Correlated functional status among segregating V segments might reflect linkage disequilibrium, but an unknown experimental factor could not be ruled out. In vitro tests confirmed that a few of the cytomegalovirus-associated TCR beta chains recognize cytomegalovirus antigens. This cohort had only TCR beta chains sequenced, and the lack of alpha or paired-chain data limited which features could be detected. In an earlier analysis of over 550 of the donors, most TCR beta V segments were observed in productive rearrangements about 87% or about 30% of the time, broadly matching IMGT annotations. Across donors, most TCR sequences were observed very rarely, whereas some public TCRs were present in many individuals. In a later genetic analysis, a missense DCLRE1C variant was associated with V-gene and J-gene trimming of TCR beta chains, and the association was replicated in an independent cohort. Because HLA typing was missing for some donors at each locus, association tests included only the typed subset. A further reported finding was that TCR beta sequences accurately predicted the HLA-A and HLA-B alleles for most subjects in the first cohort. The presence/absence analyses assumed that sequencing depth was roughly uniform across donors, and that assumption may not be true. In a later analysis, most CMV-associated TCR beta chains were found to appear HLA-restricted, with HLA associations seemingly driven largely by CMV exposure. When HLA alleles, especially DR and DQ, strongly co-occurred, TCR associations were difficult to assign to individual alleles. The study gave a list of 150 to 200 TCR beta chains associated with cytomegalovirus. A later analysis reported that several top co-occurrence clusters appeared linked to parvovirus B19, influenza, CMV and Epstein-Barr virus. Because counts were too low, roughly 17 rarely observed V segments, including chromosome 9 orphons, were left out of the earlier analysis of about 620 of the donors. Some IMGT-functional V segments, including TRBV6-2 and TRBV6-3, could not be distinguished by the 87-base-pair reads and were therefore excluded. A later analysis associated 16,951 TCR beta sequences with specific HLA alleles at a false discovery rate of 0.05. Cytomegalovirus status was reported to be diagnosed by the classifier with high specificity and sensitivity in both the original and validation cohorts. In a later genetic analysis, fewer N-insertions in productive TCRs were reported among donors in an Asian-associated ancestry cluster than the approximately 670-donor mean. In a later analysis, the rate of TCR association differed among HLA loci, with DRB1 alleles having the most associated TCRs and HLA-C alleles having the fewest.

Sample: PBMCs. The source is a woman aged 30 to 39 in good health and CMV-seronegative. The V gene is TRBV19 and the J gene is TRBJ2-4; a weak D assignment points to TRBD1 (6 bases agree). The DNA sequence is TGTGCCAGTACCCCGGGACAACTAGCCAAAAACATTCAGTACTTC. This gives the protein CASTPGQLAKNIQYF.